The 8 T cell receptor beta chains reported below all come from one sample, sequenced in a study of Ad26.COV2.S vaccination and SARS-CoV-2 variants. The treatment denotes: approximately 18 received Ad26.COV2.S at low or high dose, single or two shots; about 5 received placebo; per-sample allocation not given. On day 63 after the first injection, vaccine and placebo recipients gave samples. Assay used: immunoSEQ multiplex PCR; TCRdb lists only in-frame clones, some missing. The sample has approximately 500,000 clones; 87% are singletons. This specimen consisted of peripheral blood, obtained in a trial of Ad26.COV2.S vaccine versus placebo. These receptors were obtained from a person between 18 and 65 years old who received the Ad26.COV2.S COVID-19 vaccine or a placebo.

The rearrangement links TRBV7-9 to TRBJ2-1, with 9 positions matching TRBD2. The V gene end was trimmed by 5 bases and the J gene end by 5 bases; junction bases not matched to a gene: 7. From germline, CDR1 is SEHNR and CDR2 FQNEAQ (reference sequence). The CDR3 has 15 amino acids. The CDR3 is CASSIRTSANNEQFF. The CDR3 DNA follows: TGTGCCAGCAGCATCCGGACTAGCGCTAACAATGAGCAGTTCTTC. Full variable domain (rest looked up from reference TRBV7-9 and TRBJ2-1): DTGVSQNPRHKITKRGQNVTFRCDPISEHNRLYWYRQTLGQGPEFLTYFQNEAQLEKSRLLSDRFSAERPKGSFSTLEIQRTEQGDSAMYLCASSIRTSANNEQFFGPGTRLTVL.

The V gene is TRBV7-8, the J gene TRBJ1-1, with a possible D match to TRBD1 (6 bases). Looked up from germline, CDR1 is SGHVS and CDR2 is FQNEAQ. The CDR3 covers 11 residues. V shed 3 bases and J shed 8 bases, with 7 bases lying between them. This chain's CDR3 is CASSFTGEAFF. The CDR3 coding sequence is TGTGCCAGCAGCTTCACAGGGGAAGCTTTCTTT. Complete variable domain (other parts from reference TRBV7-8 and TRBJ1-1): GAGVSQSPRYKVAKRGQDVALRCDPISGHVSLFWYQQALGQGPEFLTYFQNEAQLDKSGLPSDRFFAERPEGSVSTLKIQRTQQEDSAVYLCASSFTGEAFFGQGTRLTVV.

The chain carries TRBV16 and TRBJ2-5; 7 bases align to TRBD2. After removal of 0 bases from V and 5 bases from J, the junction contained 9 bases not matched to a gene. This CDR3 spans 16 amino acids. Germline V lookup: CDR1 KGHSY, CDR2 FQNENV. CDR3 protein: CASSQSPQTSLETQYF. In nucleotides, the CDR3 is TGTGCCAGCAGCCAATCGCCGCAGACTAGCCTCGAGACCCAGTACTTC.

V usage is TRBV9 and J usage is TRBJ2-3, with a tentative D call TRBD2 (6 bases). The V end was cut by 0 bases, the J end by 2 bases, with 16 bases between. Germline-derived CDR1 and CDR2 are SGDLS and YYNGEE. This CDR3 is 17 amino acids long. CDR3 nucleotide sequence: TGTGCCAGCAGCGTAGAGGCGCTAGCGCGGTACACAGATACGCAGTATTTT. Translating gives CASSVEALARYTDTQYF.

The V gene is TRBV28, the J gene TRBJ1-5, with D unresolved. Germline values: CDR1 MDHEN, CDR2 SYDVKM. The V end was cut by 6 bases, the J end by 6 bases, with 18 bases between. The CDR3 contains 15 residues. The CDR3 region has the DNA TGTGCCAGCAGCGGGGAACCCGAATGGGGTCAGCCCCAGCATTTT. Protein product: CASSGEPEWGQPQHF.

V and J are TRBV13 and TRBJ2-7; TRBD2 matches 8 bases. This CDR3 has 14 amino acids. With 3 bases clipped from V and 5 bases from J, the junction kept 6 bases outside the gene matches. In germline, CDR1 is PRHDT, CDR2 FYEKMQ (reference sequence). CDR3 amino acids: CASSFRREAHEQYF. The CDR3 region has the DNA TGTGCCAGCAGCTTTAGGCGGGAGGCTCACGAGCAGTACTTC.

This clone was counted between two and nine times. The chain has TRBV7-9 and TRBJ2-5; D unclear. The germline V gene encodes CDR1 SEHNR and CDR2 FQNEAQ (reference sequence). The V gene lost 5 bases and the J gene lost 1 base, with 2 bases spanning the gap. The CDR3 has 11 amino acids. DNA of the CDR3: TGTGCCAGCAGCATCCAAGAGACCCAGTACTTC. Translated, it gives CASSIQETQYF.

A word on this clone: A junction boundary mismatches the germline segment, possibly from a read error. The rearrangement uses TRBV7-8 and TRBJ2-3, with 11 positions matching TRBD2. Germline V gene data show CDR1 as SGHVS and CDR2 as FQNEAQ. The CDR3 has 15 amino acids. CDR3 loop: CASRLAGGNTDTQYF. DNA of the CDR3: TGTGCCAGCAGGTTAGCGGGAGGGAATACAGATACGCAGTATTTT.